The 11 T cell receptor beta chains presented below share a single source sample, sequenced in a study of post-analysis software for immune sequencing data. Study observations and caveats: Higher frequency in patients than in controls was seen for about five TRBV segments, with TRBV5-6, TRBV5-1 and TRBV20-1 among them.

TCR beta libraries were prepared from cDNA with unique molecular identifiers. TCRdb re-called the PCR reads through MiXCR, storing one row per CDR3 protein. The table records approximately 730,000 distinct CDR3 sequences, about half of them present only once. For these receptors, no antigen is known. The specimen was blood. Receptors originate from a girl aged 10-17 years with multiple sclerosis.

The rearrangement uses TRBV24-1 and TRBJ2-1, with 15 bases aligning to TRBD2. Germline trimming cut 7 bases from V and 8 bases from J; bases unmatched to any gene: 8. In germline, CDR1 is KGHDR, CDR2 SFDVKD. The CDR3 spans 16 residues. CDR3 DNA sequence: TGTGCCACCAGAGGACTAGCGGGAGGGGGGGGGTATGAGCAGTTCTTC. It yields the protein CATRGLAGGGGYEQFF.

This sequence joins TRBV28 and TRBJ1-1; D gene uncertain. This CDR3 spans 14 amino acids. Trimming shortened V by 6 bases and J by 3 bases, and 14 bases separated the two germline ends. Germline CDR1 reads MDHEN; CDR2 reads SYDVKM. DNA for the CDR3: TGTGCCAGCAGCTCTCCGGCAGACTACACTGAAGCTTTCTTT. This gives the protein CASSSPADYTEAFF.

V is TRBV27 and J is TRBJ2-1; 7 bases are shared with TRBD2. The germline gives CDR1 MNHEY, CDR2 SMNVEV (reference sequence). The CDR3 is 14 amino acids. The J segment lost 6 bases and the V segment lost 5 bases, leaving 7 bases of the junction unmatched. The CDR3 spells CASSPSGEPNEQFF. As DNA, the CDR3 is TGTGCCAGCAGTCCGAGCGGGGAGCCCAATGAGCAGTTCTTC.

This clonotype was seen many times. This sequence joins TRBV20-1 and TRBJ2-7; TRBD2 matches at 11 bases. The V gene's germline CDR1 is DFQATT and CDR2 SNEGSKA (reference sequence). V trimming: 5 bases; J trimming: 4 bases; junction bases outside the gene matches: 4. CDR3 size: 13 residues. CDR3 protein: CSASRLAGYEQYF. The CDR3 DNA sequence: TGCAGTGCTTCGCGACTAGCGGGGTACGAGCAGTACTTC.

This clonotype was picked up a small number of times. The rearrangement uses TRBV7-9 and TRBJ2-3; TRBD2 agrees at 7 bases. V shed 5 bases, J shed 0 bases, and the junction held 5 bases outside the gene matches. CDR3 size: 15 residues. The V gene's germline CDR1 is SEHNR and CDR2 FQNEAQ (reference sequence). CDR3 sequence reads: CASSQSGASTDTQYF. CDR3 in DNA: TGTGCCAGCAGCCAAAGCGGGGCTAGCACAGATACGCAGTATTTT.

This clonotype was seen at least ten times. The chain links TRBV14 to TRBJ1-2, with unresolved D. Trimming took 0 bases from V and 1 from J, leaving 9 bases between them. This CDR3 is built from 15 residues. The germline gives CDR1 SGHDN, CDR2 FVKESK. CDR3 DNA sequence: TGTGCCAGCAGCCAAGACCGTCTTATTAACTATGGCTACACCTTC. Its translation: CASSQDRLINYGYTF. Variable domain in full (rest from reference TRBV14 and TRBJ1-2): EAGVTQFPSHSVIEKGQTVTLRCDPISGHDNLYWYRRVMGKEIKFLLHFVKESKQDESGMPNNRFLAERTGGTYSTLKVQPAELEDSGVYFCASSQDRLINYGYTFGSGTRLTVV.

On this clonotype itself: One junction end disagrees with the germline gene, perhaps due to a read error. V gene TRBV7-9 combines with J gene TRBJ2-3; the match to TRBD1 covers 8 bases. The CDR3 has 16 amino acids. Germline V gene data show CDR1 as SEHNR and CDR2 as FQNEAQ (reference sequence). The CDR3 DNA follows: TGTGCCAGCAGCCAACCGGCGGCAGGGGGCACGGATACGCAGTATTTT. Protein: CASSQPAAGGTDTQYF.

The J gene is TRBJ2-1, the V gene TRBV6-1; no reliable D call. The germline CDR1 and CDR2 sequences are MNHNS and SASEGT. CDR3 length: 12 amino acids. V was pared by 7 bases and J by 0 bases, with 4 bases between. As DNA, the CDR3 is TGTGCCAGCAAACTCTCCTACAATGAGCAGTTCTTC. It codes for CASKLSYNEQFF.

This clonotype occurred a few times. The chain carries TRBV9 and TRBJ1-2, with 7 bases matching TRBD1. Germline CDR1 and CDR2: SGDLS and YYNGEE. Trimming cost V 3 bases and J 4 bases; bases outside gene matches: 9. The CDR3 consists of 15 residues. The CDR3 DNA is TGTGCCAGCAGCGCAGCGACAGGGAACCTCTATGGCTACACCTTC. It encodes CASSAATGNLYGYTF.

V gene TRBV5-1 combines with J gene TRBJ1-2; 8 bases are shared with TRBD1. Germline trimming cut 1 base from V and 1 base from J; bases unmatched to any gene: 3. Germline CDR1 SGHRS, CDR2 YFSETQ. The CDR3 totals 15 residues. The CDR3 region is CASSLTGGINYGYTF. CDR3 sequence (DNA): TGCGCCAGCAGCTTGACAGGGGGGATTAACTATGGCTACACCTTC.

The J gene is TRBJ2-1, the V gene TRBV29-1; 14 nucleotides agree with TRBD2. The CDR3 length is 19 residues. V was pared by 6 bases and J by 0 bases, with 13 bases of the junction left unmatched. Germline-derived CDR1 and CDR2 are SQVTM and ANQGSEA. The CDR3 here is CSVREGLAGVGSSYNEQFF. The CDR3 nucleotides are TGCAGCGTCCGAGAGGGACTAGCGGGAGTTGGGAGCTCCTACAATGAGCAGTTCTTC.